One and the same sample provided the 19 T cell receptor beta chains below, sequenced in a study of beta chain features in type 1 diabetes. General observations from the study: Moderately but significantly shorter TCRB CDR3s were found in Type 1 diabetes patients in all four CD4+ subsets.

Their target antigens are unknown. Reverse transcribing all isolated RNA meant expressed TCRB transcripts were sequenced. The protocol was immunoSEQ multiplex PCR, while the TCRdb copy is restricted to in-frame clones and leaves out a portion. The top ten hold roughly 0.022% of the sample, which has under 850,000 clones, around 15% seen once. The sample consisted of naive CD4+ T cells from blood. The receptors shown here come from a man between 18 and 29 years old with type 1 diabetes.

This clone was counted a few times. In DNA form, the CDR3 reads TGTGCCAGCAGTCCTATTTTGGACAGCGAAAAACTGTTTTTT. Translating gives CASSPILDSEKLFF. This chain connects TRBV2 to TRBJ1-4; D may be TRBD1 (6 bases). V was clipped by 5 bases and J by 8 bases, with 15 bases between them. CDR1 and CDR2 from the germline V gene are SNHLY and FYNNEI. There are 14 residues in the CDR3. The full variable domain, with the rest looked up from reference TRBV2 and TRBJ1-4, is EPEVTQTPSHQVTQMGQEVILRCVPISNHLYFYWYRQILGQKVEFLVSFYNNEISEKSEIFDDQFSVERPDGSNFTLKIRSTKLEDSAMYFCASSPILDSEKLFFGSGTQLSVL.

This clone was detected a few times. J is TRBJ2-7 and V is TRBV18; weak D call: TRBD2 (6 bases). The CDR3 runs to 15 residues. V was pared by 0 bases and J by 4 bases, with 13 bases between. The germline gives CDR1 KGHSH, CDR2 LQKENI. For the CDR3, the DNA is TGTGCCAGCTCACCACCCGGGAACGGGGGTTACGAGCAGTACTTC. This gives the protein CASSPPGNGGYEQYF. Complete variable domain (other parts from reference TRBV18 and TRBJ2-7): NAGVMQNPRHLVRRRGQEARLRCSPMKGHSHVYWYRQLPEEGLKFMVYLQKENIIDESGMPKERFSAEFPKEGPSILRIQQVVRGDSAAYFCASSPPGNGGYEQYFGPGTRLTVT.

The chain is built from TRBV7-9 and TRBJ1-1; 9 bases are shared with TRBD1. The CDR3 loop spans 14 amino acids. From germline, CDR1 is SEHNR and CDR2 FQNEAQ (reference sequence). Trimming removed 5 bases from V and 4 bases from J; junction bases left unmatched: 5. The CDR3 DNA reads TGTGCCAGCAGCGTGACAGGGGGATCCACTGAAGCTTTCTTT. Translating it yields CASSVTGGSTEAFF.

The sample holds a few counts of this clone. The rearrangement joins TRBV30 to TRBJ2-7; tentatively, D is TRBD1 or TRBD2 (6 bases each). V lost 0 bases and J lost 3, with 12 bases in between. Germline V gives CDR1 GTSNPN, CDR2 SVGIG (reference sequence). The CDR3 length is 14 residues. Here the CDR3 DNA reads TGTGCCTGGAGTGTGGGCAGGGGAGGCTACGAGCAGTACTTC. Residues: CAWSVGRGGYEQYF.

The genes are TRBV6-5 and TRBJ2-5; maybe TRBD2 (7 bases). The germline V gene encodes CDR1 MNHEY and CDR2 SVGAGI. Trimming took 4 bases from V and 4 from J, leaving 13 bases between them. This CDR3 is built from 14 residues. CDR3 nucleotides: TGTGCCAGCAGTTCGGGGGGCCGGGGAGAGACCCAGTACTTC. Encoded protein: CASSSGGRGETQYF.

This chain joins TRBV4-1 and TRBJ1-5; 10 nucleotides match TRBD1. CDR1 is MGHRA and CDR2 is YSYEKL in the germline V gene. The V gene end was trimmed by 4 bases and the J gene end by 3 bases; junction bases not matched to a gene: 9. The CDR3 extends over 17 amino acids. This chain's CDR3 is CASSPARDRGFNQPQHF. DNA of the CDR3: TGCGCCAGCAGCCCGGCACGGGACAGGGGTTTCAATCAGCCCCAGCATTTT.

In this sample, this clone turned up a few times. The CDR3 coding sequence is TGTGCCAGCAGTTGGCGAGGACTGAGCTACGAGCAGTACTTC. Translation gives CASSWRGLSYEQYF. The chain recombines TRBV6-5 with TRBJ2-7; D is perhaps TRBD2 (5 bases). Trimming left V 4 bases short and J 3 bases short, with 13 bases between. This CDR3 is built from 14 residues. CDR1 is MNHEY and CDR2 is SVGAGI in the germline V gene.

The chain links TRBV5-4 to TRBJ1-1, with 8 bases fitting TRBD1. Trimming cost V 1 base and J 5 bases; bases outside gene matches: 4. Germline assignment: CDR1 SGHNT and CDR2 YYREEE (reference sequence). This CDR3 comprises 14 residues. CDR3 in amino acids: CASSLTGGRTEAFF. The CDR3 DNA reads TGTGCCAGCAGCTTGACAGGGGGAAGAACTGAAGCTTTCTTT.

This clone was counted only a few times. This sequence joins TRBV30 and TRBJ1-1; TRBD1 matches at 8 bases. The CDR3 spans 13 residues. The germline V gene encodes CDR1 GTSNPN and CDR2 SVGIG (reference sequence). With V trimmed by 5 bases and J by 4 bases, 6 bases remained unmatched. CDR3: CAWQRQGATEAFF. The CDR3 DNA follows: TGTGCCTGGCAGCGGCAGGGGGCCACTGAAGCTTTCTTT.

The rearrangement links TRBV28 to TRBJ1-4; D gene ambiguous. The germline V gene encodes CDR1 MDHEN and CDR2 SYDVKM. CDR3 length: 14 amino acids. The V end lost 4 bases, the J end lost 5 bases, and 11 bases lay between the germline ends. CDR3 sequence: CASSYPGGNEKLFF. The CDR3 DNA reads as TGTGCCAGCAGTTACCCCGGCGGGAATGAAAAACTGTTTTTT.

This clone was recorded a few times. The chain uses TRBV11-2 and TRBJ1-2; 9 bases line up with TRBD1. The J segment lost 5 bases and the V segment lost 8 bases, leaving 12 bases of the junction unmatched. Germline V gene lookup returns CDR1 SGHAT and CDR2 FQNNGV. The CDR3 covers 15 residues. The CDR3 here is CASSTVRDREYGYTF. In nucleotides, the CDR3 is TGTGCCAGCTCCACAGTCCGGGACAGGGAATATGGCTACACCTTC.

This rearrangement joins TRBV9 to TRBJ1-1, with 9 bases aligning to TRBD1. CDR3 length: 17 amino acids. Germline V gene data show CDR1 as SGDLS and CDR2 as YYNGEE. J gave up 1 base and V 0 bases, and 7 bases lay outside the gene matches. CDR3 coding DNA: TGTGCCAGCAGCGTAGGGCCGGGACAGGGATCGAACACTGAAGCTTTCTTT. The encoded protein is CASSVGPGQGSNTEAFF.

The rearrangement uses TRBV7-4 and TRBJ2-5; no clear D. V lost 4 bases and J 1 base, leaving 13 bases between the germline ends. The germline V gene encodes CDR1 SGHVT and CDR2 SQSDAQ. CDR3 size: 15 residues. CDR3 sequence (DNA): TGTGCCAGCAGCTCCAGGTGGGCCGTCCAAGAGACCCAGTACTTC. The encoded protein is CASSSRWAVQETQYF. The entire variable domain, with the rest obtained from reference TRBV7-4 and TRBJ2-5, is as follows: GAGVSQSPRYKVAKRGRDVALRCDSISGHVTLYWYRQTLGQGSEVLTYSQSDAQRDKSGRPSGRFSAERPERSVSTLKIQRTEQGDSAVYLCASSSRWAVQETQYFGPGTRLLVL.

In DNA form, the CDR3 reads TGTGCCAGCAGCCCCCGGAGGTTGGCCGAGCAGTACTTC. This gives the protein CASSPRRLAEQYF. The V and J genes are TRBV11-2 and TRBJ2-7; TRBD2 might be the D (5 bases). The CDR3 length is 13 residues. CDR1 is SGHAT, CDR2 FQNNGV, per germline. Between the trimmed V and J ends, which lost 5 bases and 6 bases, there was a span of 14 bases.

The V and J genes are TRBV2 and TRBJ1-2, with D tentatively TRBD1 (6 bases). CDR1 SNHLY and CDR2 FYNNEI come from the germline V gene. The CDR3 covers 14 residues. V was cut by 7 bases and J by 3 bases, with 15 bases left in between. Here the CDR3 DNA reads TGTGCCAGCACCGGAGGGGGGGCCTACTATGGCTACACCTTC. Amino acids: CASTGGGAYYGYTF.

This clone was seen a handful of times. The chain uses TRBV29-1 and TRBJ2-7; D is uncertain. CDR3 size: 12 residues. The germline CDR1 and CDR2 sequences are SQVTM and ANQGSEA. The V and J ends lost 2 bases and 9 bases respectively, with 14 bases between them. In DNA form, the CDR3 reads TGCAGCGTTGAATTCGGGCAGGTCGGGCAGTACTTC. Amino acid sequence: CSVEFGQVGQYF.

This sequence joins TRBV28 and TRBJ1-5; D is unclear. Germline V CDR1 and CDR2: MDHEN, SYDVKM. The CDR3 runs to 15 residues. V dropped 6 bases and J dropped 2 bases, with 14 bases sitting between them. As DNA, the CDR3 is TGTGCCAGCAGAGACGGCCTAGTAGGCAATCAGCCCCAGCATTTT. This gives the protein CASRDGLVGNQPQHF.

The chain combines TRBV9 with TRBJ2-3; D may be TRBD2 (6 bases). Trimming cost V 3 bases and J 2 bases, with 19 bases left between them. The germline CDR1 and CDR2 sequences are SGDLS and YYNGEE. The CDR3 covers 17 residues. The CDR3 loop is CASSEGWGRSDTDTQYF. The CDR3 bases are TGTGCCAGCAGCGAGGGATGGGGGAGGAGCGACACAGATACGCAGTATTTT.

The table lists this clone with a few counts. The chain employs TRBV7-9 and TRBJ1-2; D ambiguous. Trimming removed 1 base from V and 8 bases from J, with 11 bases in between. CDR1 and CDR2 (germline): SEHNR, FQNEAQ (reference sequence). This CDR3 contains 13 residues. The CDR3 loop reads CASSLEGGSGYTF. As DNA, the CDR3 is TGTGCCAGCAGCTTAGAGGGAGGATCCGGCTACACCTTC.